Following are 29 T cell receptor beta chains from one sample sequenced in a study of blood T cell repertoires in COVID-19. Using immunoSEQ multiplex PCR, the repertoire was profiled, and TCRdb retains in-frame clones only, with some absent. The top ten hold around 3.9% of the sample, which has some 290,000 clones, 85% to 95% seen once. The material sequenced was PBMCs or T cells enriched from blood (not recorded which). Every receptor here comes from a woman in her twenties or thirties who had been exposed to COVID-19.

The V call is TRBV24-1, the J call TRBJ2-5, with a possible D match to TRBD1 (5 bases). From germline, CDR1 is KGHDR and CDR2 SFDVKD. The germline V and J ends were trimmed by 4 bases and 3 bases, with 14 bases remaining between them. The CDR3 runs to 15 residues. CDR3 sequence reads: CATSDRRDSEETQYF. CDR3 sequence (DNA): TGTGCCACCAGTGACAGGAGAGACAGCGAAGAGACCCAGTACTTC.

The genes are TRBV19 and TRBJ1-4; D unresolved. CDR3 length: 13 residues. V lost 1 base and J 5 bases, leaving 5 bases between the germline ends. Looked up from germline, CDR1 is LNHDA and CDR2 is SQIVND (reference sequence). As DNA, the CDR3 is TGTGCCAGTAGTATAGTCGAGAATGAAAAACTGTTTTTT. It yields the protein CASSIVENEKLFF.

The chain has TRBV19 and TRBJ2-7; a possible D gene is TRBD1 (6 bases). V was clipped by 8 bases and J by 6 bases, with 26 bases between them. The CDR3 covers 16 residues. Germline values: CDR1 LNHDA, CDR2 SQIVND (reference sequence). The CDR3 protein is CASPNYRVSGGGEQYF. The CDR3 DNA sequence: TGTGCCAGTCCCAACTACAGGGTCAGCGGTGGGGGCGAGCAGTACTTC.

The gene calls are TRBV6-5 and TRBJ2-7; D is uncertain. Germline V gene sequence: CDR1 MNHEY, CDR2 SVGAGI. Trimming shortened V by 2 bases and J by 1 base, and 9 bases separated the two germline ends. The CDR3 sequence is 14 residues long. CDR3 nucleotide sequence: TGTGCCAGCAGTTACCGACACAATTCCTACGAGCAGTACTTC. Protein: CASSYRHNSYEQYF.

This clone was observed once. This sequence joins TRBV7-9 and TRBJ1-3; TRBD1 agrees at 10 bases. Germline V lookup: CDR1 SEHNR, CDR2 FQNEAQ (reference sequence). After removal of 10 bases from V and 0 bases from J, the junction contained 9 bases not matched to a gene. The CDR3 is 16 amino acids. CDR3 coding DNA: TGTGCCACAGACGGATGGGACAGGGGCTCTGGAAACACCATATATTTT. The encoded protein is CATDGWDRGSGNTIYF.

The chain employs TRBV4-3 and TRBJ1-1; 11 bases fit TRBD1. Germline V gene sequence: CDR1 LGHNA, CDR2 YSLEER. CDR3 size: 12 residues. Trimming cost V 3 bases and J 10 bases; bases outside gene matches: 1. As DNA, the CDR3 is TGCGCCAGCAGCCAGGACAGGGGGCGAGCTTTCTTT. As protein: CASSQDRGRAFF.

As regards this clone: The same CDR3 also results from other DNA sequences found in this sample. The chain uses TRBV19 and TRBJ2-5; TRBD1 is a possible D gene (6 bases). This CDR3 region has 14 residues. V was pared by 2 bases and J by 5 bases, with 12 bases between. The germline V gene encodes CDR1 LNHDA and CDR2 SQIVND (reference sequence). The CDR3 loop reads CASSIQGLVETQYF. The CDR3 bases are TGTGCCAGTAGTATACAGGGGCTAGTGGAGACCCAGTACTTC.

The chain is built from TRBV2 and TRBJ2-1; D is perhaps TRBD1 (5 bases). Germline CDR1 SNHLY, CDR2 FYNNEI. With 8 bases removed from V and 0 bases from J, the gap between germline ends came to 17 bases. There are 16 residues in the CDR3. This chain's CDR3 is CASFGHPKGSYNEQFF. The CDR3 DNA reads TGTGCCAGCTTTGGACACCCGAAGGGCTCCTACAATGAGCAGTTCTTC.

V gene TRBV29-1 combines with J gene TRBJ2-7; D call uncertain. This CDR3 is built from 11 residues. Deletions cut 1 base from V and 7 bases from J, with 8 bases between. Germline CDR1 reads SQVTM; CDR2 reads ANQGSEA. DNA of the CDR3: TGCAGCGTTGAAGTGTACCGGGAGCAGTACTTC. Protein sequence: CSVEVYREQYF.

The gene calls are TRBV5-1 and TRBJ2-4; 11 bases agree with TRBD1. V was clipped by 2 bases and J by 4 bases; unmatched bases: 14. Germline lookup yields CDR1 SGHRS and CDR2 YFSETQ. This CDR3 contains 19 residues. The CDR3 nucleotides are TGCGCCAGCAGCTTAGGGGACAGGGGGAGCCGGGGCCAGAAAAACATTCAGTACTTC. Protein: CASSLGDRGSRGQKNIQYF.

The rearrangement joins TRBV9 to TRBJ2-3; 9 bases line up with TRBD2. CDR3 length: 13 amino acids. V was clipped by 3 bases and J by 4 bases; unmatched bases: 0. The germline V gene has CDR1 SGDLS and CDR2 YYNGEE. The CDR3 loop is CASSERGADTQYF. In DNA, the CDR3 is TGTGCCAGCAGCGAGCGGGGGGCAGATACGCAGTATTTT. Complete variable domain (other parts from reference TRBV9 and TRBJ2-3): DSGVTQTPKHLITATGQRVTLRCSPRSGDLSVYWYQQSLDQGLQFLIQYYNGEERAKGNILERFSAQQFPDLHSELNLSSLELGDSALYFCASSERGADTQYFGPGTRLTVL.

This chain links TRBV30 with TRBJ1-2; D is ambiguous. The CDR3 loop spans 22 amino acids. Germline V gives CDR1 GTSNPN, CDR2 SVGIG (reference sequence). V lost 0 bases, J lost 1 base, and 33 bases lay in between. The CDR3 loop is CAWSVLRPYRTPTEPNNYGYTF. The CDR3 bases are TGTGCCTGGAGTGTACTTCGTCCCTATAGAACCCCGACGGAGCCTAATAACTATGGCTACACCTTC.

The chain combines TRBV27 with TRBJ1-1; 8 nucleotides align to TRBD1. Germline-derived CDR1 and CDR2 are MNHEY and SMNVEV (reference sequence). The CDR3 has 16 amino acids. V gave up 5 bases and J gave up 2 bases; unmatched junction bases: 10. The CDR3 DNA reads as TGTGCCAGCAGTCCGTCACAGGGGGAAGTTAACACTGAAGCTTTCTTT. Translated, it gives CASSPSQGEVNTEAFF.

The V and J genes are TRBV2 and TRBJ2-3, with TRBD1 as a possible D gene (6 bases). Trimming stripped 10 bases from V and 4 bases from J, with 15 bases between. This CDR3 comprises 13 residues. Germline CDR1 reads SNHLY; CDR2 reads FYNNEI. CDR3 sequence (DNA): TGTGCCACCCCACCGGACAGAGCAGATACGCAGTATTTT. This sequence encodes CATPPDRADTQYF.

V gene TRBV6-2 or TRBV6-3 combines with J gene TRBJ2-4; the D gene is possibly TRBD1 (6 bases). The CDR3 is made up of 14 amino acids. V lost 5 bases and J 4 bases, leaving 12 bases between the germline ends. Germline V gene lookup returns CDR1 MNHEY and CDR2 SVGEGT. Here the CDR3 DNA reads TGTGCCAGCAGTCCGGGAAGGGGGAAAAACATTCAGTACTTC. Protein: CASSPGRGKNIQYF.

The chain employs TRBV9 and TRBJ1-3, with a possible D match to TRBD1 (5 bases). The V and J ends lost 0 bases and 1 base respectively, with 14 bases between them. There are 17 residues in the CDR3. The germline CDR1 and CDR2 sequences are SGDLS and YYNGEE. The CDR3 DNA reads as TGTGCCAGCAGCGTAGGTGTGCAGGGTTTATCTGGAAACACCATATATTTT. Protein: CASSVGVQGLSGNTIYF.

This clone came up many times. The V and J genes are TRBV4-1 and TRBJ1-2, with D tentatively TRBD1 (5 bases). The V gene lost 4 bases and the J gene lost 4 bases, with 10 bases spanning the gap. Germline V gives CDR1 MGHRA, CDR2 YSYEKL. There are 13 residues in the CDR3. CDR3 region: CASSPGTAYGYTF. The CDR3 nucleotides are TGCGCCAGCAGCCCTGGGACTGCCTATGGCTACACCTTC.

This rearrangement joins TRBV19 to TRBJ2-7; possibly TRBD1 for D (5 bases). Looked up from germline, CDR1 is LNHDA and CDR2 is SQIVND (reference sequence). Trimming cost V 0 bases and J 3 bases, with 9 bases left between them. This CDR3 is 14 amino acids long. CDR3 DNA sequence: TGTGCCAGTAGTATAGACAGGGAAAGCTACGAGCAGTACTTC. This sequence encodes CASSIDRESYEQYF. The full variable domain, rest sourced from reference TRBV19 and TRBJ2-7, is DGGITQSPKYLFRKEGQNVTLSCEQNLNHDAMYWYRQDPGQGLRLIYYSQIVNDFQKGDIAEGYSVSREKKESFPLTVTSAQKNPTAFYLCASSIDRESYEQYFGPGTRLTVT.

Only a few counts were recorded for this clone. This chain connects TRBV28 to TRBJ1-2; TRBD1 matches at 7 bases. The CDR3 covers 14 residues. V was clipped by 6 bases and J by 0 bases; unmatched bases: 4. Germline V lookup: CDR1 MDHEN, CDR2 SYDVKM. CDR3: CASRPGTANYGYTF. The DNA of the CDR3 is TGTGCCAGCAGACCCGGGACAGCTAACTATGGCTACACCTTC.

V is TRBV6-5 and J is TRBJ2-7; possible D gene TRBD2, 6 bases. V lost 6 bases, J lost 5 bases, and 11 bases lay in between. Germline V gene sequence: CDR1 MNHEY, CDR2 SVGAGI. CDR3 length: 12 residues. CDR3 residues: CASRGGPDEQYF. In nucleotides, the CDR3 is TGTGCCAGCAGGGGGGGTCCTGACGAGCAGTACTTC.

The V gene is TRBV12-3 or TRBV12-4, the J gene TRBJ2-3, with a tentative D call TRBD2 (5 bases). Between the trimmed V and J ends, which lost 6 bases and 7 bases, there was a span of 11 bases. The CDR3 runs 12 residues. The CDR3 DNA follows: TGTGCCAGCAGCCTTACTAGGAATACGCAGTATTTT. This encodes CASSLTRNTQYF.

The chain has TRBV5-5 and TRBJ1-1; 8 bases align to TRBD1. The germline V gene has CDR1 SGHKS and CDR2 YYEKEE (reference sequence). V gave up 2 bases and J gave up 4 bases; unmatched junction bases: 4. This CDR3 region has 14 residues. The CDR3 region has the DNA TGTGCCAGCAGCTTTAGGACAGGGACCACTGAAGCTTTCTTT. It translates to CASSFRTGTTEAFF.

The genes are TRBV6-5 and TRBJ1-1; D not resolved. V was trimmed by 6 bases and J by 3 bases, leaving 11 bases between them. The CDR3 runs 13 residues. CDR1 MNHEY and CDR2 SVGAGI come from the germline V gene. The CDR3 DNA reads as TGTGCCAGCAGCGCCGACCGGGACACTGAAGCTTTCTTT. This translates into CASSADRDTEAFF.

The chain combines TRBV30 with TRBJ1-6; tentative D call: TRBD1 (6 bases). V was cut by 1 base and J by 0 bases, with 7 bases left in between. The CDR3 extends over 15 amino acids. Germline V gene sequence: CDR1 GTSNPN, CDR2 SVGIG (reference sequence). The CDR3 DNA reads TGTGCCTGGAGTGGAGGGGGCTCCTATAATTCACCCCTCCACTTT. As protein: CAWSGGGSYNSPLHF.

The chain joins TRBV2 to TRBJ1-2; 9 bases align to TRBD1. Per germline, CDR1 SNHLY and CDR2 FYNNEI. The CDR3 is made up of 14 amino acids. V lost 6 bases, J lost 7 bases, and 9 bases stayed unmatched. The CDR3 here is CASRETGTGTGYTF. The CDR3 bases are TGTGCCAGCAGAGAAACCGGGACAGGGACTGGCTACACCTTC.

The V and J genes are TRBV10-1 and TRBJ2-3, with 15 bases that match TRBD2. Germline V lookup: CDR1 WNHNN, CDR2 SYGVQD (reference sequence). J lost 2 bases, V lost 8 bases, and 8 bases had no gene match. The CDR3 is 17 amino acids. The CDR3 coding sequence is TGCGCCAGCCCGGCCCGGACTAGCGGGGGGGACACAGATACGCAGTATTTT. Amino acids: CASPARTSGGDTDTQYF.

V gene TRBV6-2 or TRBV6-3 combines with J gene TRBJ1-6; 7 bases are shared with TRBD1. The V and J ends lost 6 bases and 4 bases, in that order; junction bases with no gene match: 18. The CDR3 is made up of 19 amino acids. Germline lookup yields CDR1 MNHEY and CDR2 SVGEGT. In DNA form, the CDR3 reads TGTGCCAGCAGCCCTATGGTTCCCGGACAGGACTATTATAATTCACCCCTCCACTTT. This gives the protein CASSPMVPGQDYYNSPLHF.

The rearrangement joins TRBV2 to TRBJ1-4; TRBD1 is a possible D gene (6 bases). Germline CDR1 is SNHLY and CDR2 is FYNNEI. With 6 bases removed from V and 5 bases from J, the gap between germline ends came to 13 bases. This CDR3 comprises 14 residues. The CDR3 nucleotides read TGTGCCAGCAGCAGGGACGGACAGAATGAAAAACTGTTTTTT. It encodes CASSRDGQNEKLFF.

The V and J genes are TRBV7-8 and TRBJ2-1; D unclear. Germline lookup yields CDR1 SGHVS and CDR2 FQNEAQ. The V gene lost 1 base and the J gene lost 4 bases, with 5 bases spanning the gap. CDR3 size: 13 residues. For the CDR3, the DNA is TGTGCCAGCAGCTTAGTAGAGTACAATGAGCAGTTCTTC. Protein sequence: CASSLVEYNEQFF.